Following are 17 T cell receptor beta chains from one sample sequenced in a study of neurological immune-mediated disorders. MiXCR, run by TCRdb on the 5' RACE reads, gives a single entry per CDR3 protein. The sample carries roughly 90,000 distinct CDR3 sequences, under 4.5% recorded once. Input material: PBMCs. Receptor source: a woman aged 45-59 years with multiple sclerosis.

This clonotype appeared many times. The rearrangement uses TRBV18 and TRBJ1-5, with unresolved D. Germline CDR1 and CDR2: KGHSH and LQKENI. The ends were cut back, 4 bases at V and 0 bases at J, with 7 bases in the middle. The CDR3 consists of 14 residues. The CDR3 DNA follows: TGTGCCAGCTCACTGGAGCATAGCAATCAGCCCCAGCATTTT. It is translated as CASSLEHSNQPQHF.

This clonotype was seen a handful of times. The rearrangement joins TRBV7-8 to TRBJ2-1; unclear D gene. There are 15 residues in the CDR3. Germline CDR1 and CDR2: SGHVS and FQNEAQ. The V and J ends lost 5 bases and 4 bases respectively, with 15 bases between them. The CDR3 nucleotides are TGTGCCAGCAGCAACCGGCGCGTAGAATACAATGAGCAGTTCTTC. The encoded protein is CASSNRRVEYNEQFF.

In this sample, this clonotype turned up many times. The chain is built from TRBV5-5 and TRBJ2-5, with TRBD1 as a possible D gene (6 bases). Germline CDR1 is SGHKS and CDR2 is YYEKEE (reference sequence). CDR3 length: 12 amino acids. The V end was cut by 2 bases, the J end by 6 bases, with 8 bases between. The CDR3 region is CASSLTGKTQYF. The CDR3 nucleotides read TGTGCCAGCAGCTTAACAGGGAAGACCCAGTACTTC.

Many counts were recorded for this clonotype. V is TRBV5-6 and J is TRBJ2-3; perhaps TRBD2 as D (6 bases). Germline lookup yields CDR1 SGHDT and CDR2 YYEEEE. Trimming took 2 bases from V and 8 from J, leaving 18 bases between them. CDR3 size: 15 residues. For the CDR3, the DNA is TGTGCCAGCAGCTTCGGCGGACTAAATCCCCCTACGCAGTATTTT. Amino acid sequence: CASSFGGLNPPTQYF.

This clonotype was seen at least ten times. This chain uses TRBV7-2 with TRBJ2-7; either TRBD1 or TRBD2 may fit D (5 bases each). Per germline, CDR1 SGHTA and CDR2 FQGNSA. Trimming stripped 1 base from V and 3 bases from J, with 16 bases between. The CDR3 runs to 16 residues. The CDR3 reads CASSLGAGARVYEQYF. The CDR3 DNA reads as TGTGCCAGCAGCTTAGGAGCCGGGGCAAGAGTCTACGAGCAGTACTTC.

This clonotype was counted at least ten times. CDR3 nucleotide sequence: TGTGCCAGCAGTTTATGGGGGACGGACTATGGCTACACCTTC. The encoded protein is CASSLWGTDYGYTF. This chain joins TRBV12-3 or TRBV12-4 and TRBJ1-2; D is possibly TRBD1 (5 bases). CDR3 length: 14 residues. The V and J ends lost 2 bases and 3 bases respectively, with 10 bases between them.

This clonotype was detected ten times or more. The J gene is TRBJ2-7, the V gene TRBV4-3; D is undetermined. Germline V CDR1 and CDR2: LGHNA, YSLEER. The CDR3 length is 15 residues. V was cut by 4 bases and J by 2 bases, with 15 bases left in between. The DNA for the CDR3 is TGCGCCAGCAGCCCCGCCTGGACGGCGACCTACGAGCAGTACTTC. It is translated as CASSPAWTATYEQYF.

This clonotype was found many times. The V and J genes are TRBV20-1 and TRBJ1-2; possibly TRBD1 for D (6 bases). The CDR3 loop spans 13 amino acids. The V gene's germline CDR1 is DFQATT and CDR2 SNEGSKA (reference sequence). V was cut by 3 bases and J by 8 bases, with 16 bases left in between. This chain's CDR3 is CSASLWGLQGYTF. In DNA, the CDR3 is TGCAGTGCTAGTCTCTGGGGGCTACAAGGCTACACCTTC.

In its sample, this clonotype was seen many times. The J gene is TRBJ2-1, the V gene TRBV6-2 or TRBV6-3; possible D gene TRBD2, 6 bases. This CDR3 is built from 14 residues. Germline V gives CDR1 MNHEY, CDR2 SVGEGT. V shed 1 base and J shed 7 bases, with 11 bases lying between them. The CDR3, as DNA: TGTGCCAGCAGTTACTACGGGACTTCGAATGAGCAGTTCTTC. The encoded protein is CASSYYGTSNEQFF.

In this sample, this clonotype turned up many times. This chain connects TRBV20-1 to TRBJ2-3, with 14 bases that match TRBD2. Losses at the gene ends were 2 bases for V and 3 bases for J; bases not matched to a gene: 4. The germline CDR1 and CDR2 sequences are DFQATT and SNEGSKA (reference sequence). This CDR3 comprises 16 residues. The CDR3: CSARRTSGGLTDTQYF. Here the CDR3 DNA reads TGCAGTGCTAGACGGACTAGCGGGGGGTTAACAGATACGCAGTATTTT.

The rearrangement uses TRBV5-1 and TRBJ1-1; D is uncertain. Looked up from germline, CDR1 is SGHRS and CDR2 is YFSETQ. The CDR3 is 16 amino acids. Trimming shortened V by 3 bases and J by 7 bases, and 22 bases separated the two germline ends. CDR3 sequence (DNA): TGCGCCAGCAGCTCGGAAAAGGCCGGACGGGGAGTTGAAGCTTTCTTT. This sequence encodes CASSSEKAGRGVEAFF.

This clonotype was seen repeatedly, ten times or more. This chain connects TRBV5-1 to TRBJ2-1; D perhaps matches TRBD1 (6 bases). CDR1 and CDR2 (germline): SGHRS, YFSETQ. Trimming left V 0 bases short and J 4 bases short, with 8 bases between. This CDR3 has 14 amino acids. CDR3 loop: CASSLGGRYNEQFF. CDR3 nucleotides: TGCGCCAGCAGCTTGGGGGGGCGGTACAATGAGCAGTTCTTC.

Many counts were recorded for this clonotype. This chain joins TRBV7-2 and TRBJ1-5, with 7 bases identical to TRBD1. The J segment lost 1 base and the V segment lost 3 bases, leaving 3 bases of the junction unmatched. The CDR3 totals 15 residues. Germline V gene data show CDR1 as SGHTA and CDR2 as FQGNSA. This CDR3 is CASSLEGGSNQPQHF. The CDR3 nucleotides read TGTGCCAGCAGCTTGGAAGGGGGCAGCAATCAGCCCCAGCATTTT.

This clonotype was counted a few times. Since a much larger clone is just one base distant, this may be a read error. V gene TRBV3-1 combines with J gene TRBJ1-6; no reliable D call. Trimming removed 3 bases at V and 10 bases at J, with 10 bases between. The CDR3 loop spans 13 amino acids. Germline loops: CDR1 LGHDT, CDR2 YNNKEL (reference sequence). The CDR3 DNA follows: TGTGCCAGCAGCCAGAAGGGTGGGTCACCCCTCCACTTT. It codes for CASSQKGGSPLHF. Using reference TRBV3-1 and TRBJ1-6 for the parts outside the CDR3, the full variable domain is DTAVSQTPKYLVTQMGNDKSIKCEQNLGHDTMYWYKQDSKKFLKIMFSYNNKELIINETVPNRFSPKSPDKAHLNLHINSLELGDSAVYFCASSQKGGSPLHFGNGTRLTVT.

Ten or more counts support this clonotype. CDR3: CSASRLAGGYNEQFF. The CDR3 DNA reads as TGCAGTGCTAGCCGCCTAGCGGGGGGGTACAATGAGCAGTTCTTC. The V gene is TRBV20-1, the J gene TRBJ2-1, with 12 nucleotides matching TRBD2. The CDR3 is 15 residues long. CDR1 and CDR2 (germline): DFQATT, SNEGSKA (reference sequence). The V segment lost 3 bases and the J segment 4 bases; nucleotides outside the gene matches: 4.

The chain employs TRBV6-6 and TRBJ2-2, with D perhaps matching TRBD1 or TRBD2 (5 bases each). Trimming cost V 4 bases and J 3 bases, with 9 bases left between them. The CDR3 is 14 residues long. CDR1 and CDR2 from the germline V gene are MNHNY and SVGAGI (reference sequence). The CDR3 DNA sequence: TGTGCCAGCAGTTGGGGGTTAGACACCGGGGAGCTGTTTTTT. Its translation: CASSWGLDTGELFF.

This clonotype has at least ten counts. The rearrangement uses TRBV10-3 and TRBJ2-5; D not resolved. V lost 5 bases, J lost 2 bases, and 12 bases lay in between. There are 14 residues in the CDR3. Germline loops: CDR1 ENHRY, CDR2 SYGVKD. Written as DNA, the CDR3 is TGTGCCATCAGTCCCTCCGGGCCACAAGAGACCCAGTACTTC. This gives the protein CAISPSGPQETQYF.